The TCR beta chain described here comes from a study of cytomegalovirus exposure and HLA in healthy donors. Study-wide findings and caveats: In an earlier analysis, productive rearrangement rates for most beta V segments clustered near 87% or 30%.

The PCR contained 60 Vbeta and 13 Jbeta primers. Libraries were prepared by immunoSEQ multiplex PCR; TCRdb keeps only in-frame clonotypes and omits some of them. The data contain 210,000 or so clones, 77% of them singletons. With regard to this clone: The target antigen is unknown.

V was clipped by 7 bases and J by 1 base, with 7 bases between them. CDR3 size: 11 residues. Germline CDR1 reads SQVTM; CDR2 reads ANQGSEA. The rearrangement links TRBV29-1 to TRBJ1-2; D gene unclear. The TCR originated in a woman in her thirties in good health and CMV-seropositive. Sequencing used PBMCs. CDR3 amino acids: CSGRGNYGYTF. The CDR3 nucleotides are TGCAGCGGCCGGGGTAACTATGGCTACACCTTC. Together with reference TRBV29-1 and TRBJ1-2, the CDR3 gives the full variable domain: SAVISQKPSRDICQRGTSLTIQCQVDSQVTMMFWYRQQPGQSLTLIATANQGSEATYESGFVIDKFPISRPNLTFSTLTVSNMSPEDSSIYLCSGRGNYGYTFGSGTRLTVV.